This T cell receptor beta chain was sequenced during a study of blood T cells in healthy people across ages. Study results and limitations: Both naive CD4+ cell counts and diversity were greater in long-lived donors than in aged donors. Possibly confounding the expanded clonotype changes was the fact that donor CMV status was unknown.

Next came a second PCR, run for about 7 to 12 cycles, which used a sample-barcoded 5' primer along with a J-beta primer mix. Using its own MiXCR run on the 5' RACE reads, TCRdb lists one record per CDR3 protein. The sample carries some 700,000 distinct CDR3 sequences, 43% recorded once. Trimming cost V 9 bases and J 6 bases; bases outside gene matches: 10. CDR1 is ENHRY, CDR2 SYGVKD, per germline. The CDR3 is 14 amino acids. Concerning this clonotype: The target antigen is unknown.

This clonotype originated in a woman aged 55-70 years in good health. Sequenced input: blood. V gene TRBV10-3 combines with J gene TRBJ2-2, with 7 bases matching TRBD2. The CDR3 here is CAMAPGLTAGELFF. The CDR3 coding sequence is TGTGCCATGGCACCGGGACTAACCGCCGGGGAGCTGTTTTTT.